The sample holds a few counts of the clone carrying this T cell receptor (beta chain). Its antigen is not known. The record originates from a study of T cells in Graves' hyperthyroidism and ophthalmopathy. General study points: Ophthalmopathy could be told apart from stable hyperthyroidism with a 13 V-J model. Most thyroid clonotypes that were expanded above 0.001 also turned up in blood.

Germline V lookup: CDR1 SQVTM, CDR2 ANQGSEA. V lost 6 bases, J lost 0 bases, and 9 bases stayed unmatched. The CDR3 consists of 15 residues. Source material for PBMCs was roughly 10 ml fresh peripheral blood. The source material, RNA transcripts, was used to amplify TCR beta CDR3 regions. Primed by the HTBI set, a first-round RT-PCR was run on the TCR CDR3. One entry per CDR3 protein, called by TCRdb with MiXCR from the multiplex PCR reads. The profile shows hundreds of thousands of distinct CDR3 sequences, about 20% of them singletons. The sequencing input was blood. The TCR was taken from a man in his forties or fifties with Graves' ophthalmopathy. This sequence joins TRBV29-1 and TRBJ1-2; 8 bases are shared with TRBD1. This chain's CDR3 is CSVVGGQEANYGYTF. The CDR3, as DNA: TGCAGCGTGGTGGGGGGACAGGAAGCTAACTATGGCTACACCTTC.